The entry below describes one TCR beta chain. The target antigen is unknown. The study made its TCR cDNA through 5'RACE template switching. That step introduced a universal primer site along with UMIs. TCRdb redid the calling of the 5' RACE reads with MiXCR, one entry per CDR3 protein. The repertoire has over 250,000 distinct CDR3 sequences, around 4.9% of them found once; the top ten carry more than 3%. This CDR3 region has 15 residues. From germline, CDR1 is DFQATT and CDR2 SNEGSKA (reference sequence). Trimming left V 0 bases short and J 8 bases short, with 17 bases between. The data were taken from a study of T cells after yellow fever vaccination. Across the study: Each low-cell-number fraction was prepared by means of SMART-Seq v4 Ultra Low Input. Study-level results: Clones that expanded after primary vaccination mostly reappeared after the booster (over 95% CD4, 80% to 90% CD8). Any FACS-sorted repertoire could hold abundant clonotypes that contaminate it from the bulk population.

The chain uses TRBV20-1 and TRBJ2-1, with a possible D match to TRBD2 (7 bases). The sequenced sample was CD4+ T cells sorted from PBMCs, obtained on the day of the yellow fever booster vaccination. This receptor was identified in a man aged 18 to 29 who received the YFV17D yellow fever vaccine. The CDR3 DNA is TGCAGTGCTAGAGATGCGGGCGGGGGCCGCGATGAGCAGTTCTTC. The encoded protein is CSARDAGGGRDEQFF.